The 18 T cell receptor beta chains below come from one sample, sequenced in a study of cytomegalovirus exposure and HLA in healthy donors. Vbeta (60) and Jbeta (13) primers were used in the PCR. Libraries were prepared by immunoSEQ multiplex PCR; TCRdb keeps only in-frame clonotypes and omits some of them. In the table there are under 110,000 clones, around three quarters of which are singletons. The specimen was PBMCs. These receptors all come from a boy between 10 and 17 years old in good health and CMV-seronegative.

This chain uses TRBV6-6 with TRBJ1-5; D is perhaps TRBD1 (5 bases). Germline V gene data show CDR1 as MNHNY and CDR2 as SVGAGI (reference sequence). The CDR3 sequence is 16 residues long. Trimming took 6 bases from V and 3 from J, leaving 18 bases between them. The CDR3 DNA reads as TGTGCCAGCAGCCTTATTCGGGGGATCTACAATCAGCCCCAGCATTTT. Translated, it gives CASSLIRGIYNQPQHF.

This clone was counted a few times. The chain employs TRBV18 and TRBJ1-2; 9 bases fit TRBD1. CDR3 length: 13 residues. V gave up 5 bases and J gave up 5 bases; unmatched junction bases: 3. CDR1 KGHSH and CDR2 LQKENI come from the germline V gene. The CDR3 region has the DNA TGTGCCAGCTCAGGGGACAGGGATTATGGCTACACCTTC. Amino acid sequence: CASSGDRDYGYTF.

This sequence joins TRBV9 and TRBJ2-3; the D gene is possibly TRBD2 (6 bases). Trimming removed 3 bases from V and 6 bases from J, with 8 bases in between. The CDR3 totals 12 residues. Per the germline V gene, CDR1 is SGDLS and CDR2 is YYNGEE. The CDR3 sequence: CASSAGDDTQYF. DNA of the CDR3: TGTGCCAGCAGCGCGGGGGACGATACGCAGTATTTT.

This clone was found a few times. The V gene is TRBV28, the J gene TRBJ1-1; possible D gene TRBD1, 5 bases. Germline CDR1 is MDHEN and CDR2 is SYDVKM. The CDR3 loop spans 14 amino acids. Between the trimmed V and J ends, which lost 4 bases and 7 bases, there was a span of 16 bases. The CDR3 sequence is CASSSQGSYSEAFF. The DNA of the CDR3 is TGTGCCAGCAGTTCTCAGGGAAGTTACAGTGAAGCTTTCTTT. The full variable domain, with the rest looked up from reference TRBV28 and TRBJ1-1, is DVKVTQSSRYLVKRTGEKVFLECVQDMDHENMFWYRQDPGLGLRLIYFSYDVKMKEKGDIPEGYSVSREKKERFSLILESASTNQTSMYLCASSSQGSYSEAFFGQGTRLTVV.

The chain combines TRBV5-1 with TRBJ2-7, with a weak D call TRBD2 (5 bases). Germline loops: CDR1 SGHRS, CDR2 YFSETQ. This CDR3 is 14 amino acids long. With 1 base removed from V and 0 bases from J, the gap between germline ends came to 8 bases. CDR3 bases: TGCGCCAGCAGCTTGTGGGAGATCTCCTACGAGCAGTACTTC. Translating it yields CASSLWEISYEQYF.

J is TRBJ2-2 and V is TRBV2; D remains unclear. Trimming took 6 bases from V and 7 from J, leaving 12 bases between them. This CDR3 spans 13 amino acids. Germline CDR1 and CDR2: SNHLY and FYNNEI. For the CDR3, the DNA is TGTGCCAGCAGACTGGTTGGTGGCGGGGAGCTGTTTTTT. This codes for CASRLVGGGELFF.

This clone appeared a few times. This sequence joins TRBV5-4 and TRBJ2-2, with 9 nucleotides matching TRBD2. CDR3 length: 16 amino acids. The J segment lost 3 bases and the V segment lost 4 bases, leaving 7 bases of the junction unmatched. The germline V gene encodes CDR1 SGHNT and CDR2 YYREEE (reference sequence). DNA for the CDR3: TGTGCCAGCAGCCGACTAGCGGCACCTTACACCGGGGAGCTGTTTTTT. Amino acid sequence: CASSRLAAPYTGELFF.

This chain connects TRBV6-6 to TRBJ1-6; D remains ambiguous. V was shortened by 0 bases and J by 7 bases, with 13 bases between the two germline ends. Germline CDR1 MNHNY, CDR2 SVGAGI (reference sequence). This CDR3 is built from 16 residues. CDR3 protein: CASSYSGPMNNSPLHF. The DNA for the CDR3 is TGTGCCAGCAGTTACTCTGGCCCGATGAACAATTCACCCCTCCACTTT.

The rearrangement links TRBV30 to TRBJ2-1; 11 bases map to TRBD2. CDR1 GTSNPN and CDR2 SVGIG come from the germline V gene (reference sequence). The CDR3 length is 15 residues. Germline trimming cut 4 bases from V and 9 bases from J; bases unmatched to any gene: 11. The CDR3 nucleotides are TGTGCCTGGATTCCCAGACTAGCGGGGCAGGGTGAGCAGTTCTTC. Translated: CAWIPRLAGQGEQFF.

This sequence joins TRBV12-5 and TRBJ2-5, with 9 bases that match TRBD1. V was clipped by 3 bases and J by 9 bases; unmatched bases: 5. Germline loops: CDR1 LGHNT, CDR2 FRNRAP. CDR3 length: 13 residues. The CDR3 coding sequence is TGTGCTAGTGGTTTAGGACAGGGGATGGCCCAGTACTTC. Translating it yields CASGLGQGMAQYF.

This chain connects TRBV27 to TRBJ2-3, with TRBD2 identical over 12 bases. The CDR3 spans 15 residues. Per the germline V gene, CDR1 is MNHEY and CDR2 is SMNVEV (reference sequence). Losses at the gene ends were 6 bases for V and 6 bases for J; bases not matched to a gene: 7. The CDR3 DNA follows: TGTGCCAGCAGCCTGAGACTAGCGGGAGTCGATACGCAGTATTTT. Amino acid sequence: CASSLRLAGVDTQYF.

This chain links TRBV5-4 with TRBJ2-1; tentative D call: TRBD2 (6 bases). V was shortened by 1 base and J by 1 base, with 9 bases between the two germline ends. Germline-derived CDR1 and CDR2 are SGHNT and YYREEE (reference sequence). CDR3 length: 15 residues. DNA for the CDR3: TGTGCCAGCAGCTTGACGGGGGATTCCTACAATGAGCAGTTCTTC. This sequence encodes CASSLTGDSYNEQFF.

On this clone: One end of the junction is discordant with germline, which a read error may explain. This chain uses TRBV4-2 with TRBJ2-1, with 8 nucleotides matching TRBD2. CDR1 and CDR2 (germline): LGHNA, YNFKEQ. The CDR3 is 17 amino acids. The CDR3 nucleotides are TGTGCCAGCAGCGAAGAGGGGAGCGGGAGCCCTTACAATGAGCAGTTCTTC. Protein: CASSEEGSGSPYNEQFF.

There are a few counts of this clone. The V gene is TRBV13, the J gene TRBJ2-7, with 9 bases lining up with TRBD1. V was clipped by 3 bases and J by 3 bases; unmatched bases: 9. The CDR3 sequence is 16 residues long. Germline CDR1 reads PRHDT; CDR2 reads FYEKMQ (reference sequence). This CDR3 reads CASSFSGTGTRYEQYF. The CDR3 coding sequence is TGTGCCAGCAGCTTCTCCGGGACAGGGACGCGCTACGAGCAGTACTTC.

The chain carries TRBV7-2 and TRBJ1-2; unclear D gene. Germline V gene sequence: CDR1 SGHTA, CDR2 FQGNSA. The CDR3 covers 15 residues. Trimming removed 1 base from V and 0 bases from J, with 9 bases in between. The chain's CDR3 is CASSLGGGANYGYTF. CDR3 bases: TGTGCCAGCAGCTTAGGTGGCGGAGCTAACTATGGCTACACCTTC.

This clone came up a few times. This sequence joins TRBV28 and TRBJ1-6; 7 bases match TRBD1. Trimming at V came to 6 bases and at J to 0 bases, leaving 8 bases not matched to a gene. The CDR3 runs 17 residues. The V gene's germline CDR1 is MDHEN and CDR2 SYDVKM. Here the CDR3 DNA reads TGTGCCAGCAGGGACAGGAGCTCGAGCTCCTATAATTCACCCCTCCACTTT. This gives the protein CASRDRSSSSYNSPLHF.

This chain links TRBV7-9 with TRBJ2-7; 12 bases fit TRBD2. This CDR3 region has 19 residues. Unmatched junction bases numbered 15, after V lost 5 bases and J lost 1 base. The germline V gene has CDR1 SEHNR and CDR2 FQNEAQ (reference sequence). The CDR3: CASSGRQGSTSGGSYEQYF. The CDR3 DNA follows: TGTGCCAGCAGCGGAAGACAGGGTTCAACTAGCGGGGGGTCCTACGAGCAGTACTTC.

This clone was seen a single time. This chain links TRBV6-1 with TRBJ1-2, with a weak D call TRBD1 (5 bases). The V gene's germline CDR1 is MNHNS and CDR2 SASEGT. The CDR3 sequence is 13 residues long. V lost 6 bases and J lost 1, with 9 bases in between. This CDR3 reads CASSLDSNYGYTF. CDR3 nucleotides: TGTGCCAGCAGCCTTGACAGTAACTATGGCTACACCTTC.